The sample holds one count of the clone carrying this T cell receptor (beta chain). The CDR3 loop spans 12 amino acids. V was cut by 0 bases and J by 6 bases, with 7 bases left in between. CDR1 is SGHDT, CDR2 YYEEEE, per germline. Assay: immunoSEQ multiplex PCR; the TCRdb copy retains only in-frame clones and omits some. The data contain roughly 250,000 clones, 86% of them singletons. This sample was taken from a study of blood T cell repertoires in COVID-19. The chain recombines TRBV5-6 with TRBJ2-7; D is unclear. The source of this sequence is a woman aged 40 to 50 with acute COVID-19. Material: PBMCs or T cells enriched from blood (not recorded which). As DNA, the CDR3 is TGTGCCAGCAGCTTGGAATCGGGCGAGCAGTACTTC. It is translated as CASSLESGEQYF. Combining the CDR3 with reference TRBV5-6 and TRBJ2-7 gives the whole variable domain DAGVTQSPTHLIKTRGQQVTLRCSPKSGHDTVSWYQQALGQGPQFIFQYYEEEERQRGNFPDRFSGHQFPNYSSELNVNALLLGDSALYLCASSLESGEQYFGPGTRLTVT.